Included here is one TCR beta chain sequence, with context. Its specific antigen is unknown. Per-base qualities were not stored, and no clone one base away is much larger. TCR beta CDR3 regions were amplified by multiplex PCR with the immunoSEQ immune profiling system according to the manufacturer's instructions. An Illumina NextSeq system was used for sequencing. Per the source publication's procedure: Sequence data were processed on the immunoSEQ Analyzer platform, and clonality was calculated as the square root of Simpson's index of productive rearrangements. Jensen-Shannon distance served as the measure of similarity in V and J usage, while OLGA was used to compute CDR3 generation probabilities. The researchers looked up shared CDR3 sequences in the immuneACCESS database (August 2020) and in VDJdb (December 2020). This is the immuneACCESS table as TCRdb keeps it, with only in-frame sequences that have V and J called. A part of the clones is gone; compared with another copy, unresolved V genes explain less than half, and the rest is unexplained. For V, J and clone size, that table is used; D and trimming come from the DNA. Here the sample has roughly 20,000 clones; under 95% occur a single time. The ten largest clonotypes hold approximately 1.4% of the sample.

The twin pairs came from the European Cystic Fibrosis Twin and Sibling Study Cohort, which recruited patients from 158 CF clinics across 14 European countries. Both zygosity and CFTR genotype were checked in-house, and zygosity was tested with multiplex PCR across nine short tandem repeat loci. Peripheral blood was taken from each twin, and clinical parameters were recorded on the day of blood sampling. Phenol/chloroform extraction was used to isolate genomic DNA from peripheral blood cells, and the DNA was then kept in TE buffer at 4 degrees C. The cysteine opens and the phenylalanine closes a CDR3 of 13 amino acids. The entry retains the CDR3 DNA only, 39 bases that are in frame from base 1. V is pared back by 4 bases and J by 3 bases, with 9 bases lying between the germline termini. From a lookup of the germline V gene, CDR1 and CDR2 are SGHAT and FQNNGV. This sample is drawn from a study of monozygotic twins with cystic fibrosis (dated by TCRdb to the early 2020s). Context from the whole study: Barcoded libraries were made from 2.5 to 3 micrograms of fragmented DNA using about 15 PCR cycles. The cohort comprised ten female and six male twin pairs aged about 2.0 to 40 years, median about 9.4 years, mostly children and adolescents. The study compared TCR beta repertoires within and between 16 monozygotic twin pairs with cystic fibrosis to assess genetic influence on V and J gene usage. Twins were ranked among over a thousand cohort participants for weight-for-height and FEVPerc (FEV1 disease centile) on the day of blood sampling. Data for three of the twin pairs had already been reported earlier in a different context.

The study at large found these results: Significantly higher nucleotide-identical clonotype sharing was observed within monozygotic CF twin pairs than between unrelated CF individuals (P = 0.000026, Mann-Whitney). The cohort was small, and the number of shared CDR3s showed no association with age, concordance or disease severity. Simpson clonality was generally low (median about 0.0087), suggesting a naive-dominated repertoire, with higher clonality in the most severely affected patients. V gene usage was most similar to the co-twin in 13 of 16 pairs, and J usage was most similar to the co-twin in 8 of 16 pairs, which suggests genetic constraints.

This sequence uses TRBV11-2 and TRBJ1-1, with no confident D gene call. The sample comprised blood. The source of this sequence is a girl aged 2-10 years with cystic fibrosis. The CDR3 here reads CASSSPSYTEAFF. The DNA reads TGTGCCAGCAGCTCCCCCAGCTACACTGAAGCTTTCTTT.